The 5 T cell receptor beta chains listed next were all sequenced from one sample in a study of blood T cell repertoires in COVID-19. Data came from immunoSEQ multiplex PCR; TCRdb stores just in-frame clones and leaves some out. The sample consists of about 440,000 clones, 87% of them appearing once. Sample: PBMCs or T cells enriched from blood (not recorded which). Receptors originate from a woman between 18 and 29 years old with acute COVID-19.

This chain uses TRBV2 with TRBJ2-1; D might be TRBD1 (5 bases). Germline CDR1 is SNHLY and CDR2 is FYNNEI. The ends were cut back, 7 bases at V and 0 bases at J, with 19 bases in the middle. The CDR3 covers 17 residues. The CDR3 bases are TGTGCCAGCACCGACAGAGGTCCCTTTAACTCCTACAATGAGCAGTTCTTC. It specifies CASTDRGPFNSYNEQFF. Variable domain in full (rest from reference TRBV2 and TRBJ2-1): EPEVTQTPSHQVTQMGQEVILRCVPISNHLYFYWYRQILGQKVEFLVSFYNNEISEKSEIFDDQFSVERPDGSNFTLKIRSTKLEDSAMYFCASTDRGPFNSYNEQFFGPGTRLTVL.

The chain couples TRBV7-9 to TRBJ1-1; 8 bases agree with TRBD1. The CDR3 runs 14 residues. The germline V gene has CDR1 SEHNR and CDR2 FQNEAQ (reference sequence). With V trimmed by 5 bases and J by 6 bases, 8 bases remained unmatched. DNA of the CDR3: TGTGCCAGCAGCCCCGGACAGGGCGTGGCTGAAGCTTTCTTT. Translated: CASSPGQGVAEAFF.

The table lists this clone with a few counts. The chain couples TRBV5-5 to TRBJ1-5; no definite D call. Germline V gene data show CDR1 as SGHKS and CDR2 as YYEKEE (reference sequence). V lost 0 bases, J lost 6 bases, and 10 bases lay in between. CDR3 length: 14 residues. The CDR3 DNA is TGTGCCAGCAGCTTGGTCGGGAGGGTTCAGCCCCAGCATTTT. This gives the protein CASSLVGRVQPQHF.

The rearrangement joins TRBV4-3 to TRBJ2-1; TRBD2 agrees at 11 bases. With 0 bases clipped from V and 8 bases from J, the junction kept 9 bases outside the gene matches. The CDR3 loop spans 17 amino acids. The germline V gene has CDR1 LGHNA and CDR2 YSLEER. The CDR3 DNA reads as TGCGCCAGCAGCCAAGATAGAAGGACTAGCGGGTTCTATGAGCAGTTCTTC. Its translation is CASSQDRRTSGFYEQFF.

CDR3 loop: CASRSQGSQQTQYF. The CDR3 DNA follows: TGTGCCAGCAGGTCACAGGGATCTCAGCAGACCCAGTACTTC. The chain has TRBV2 and TRBJ2-5, with D tentatively TRBD1 (6 bases). With 6 bases removed from V and 6 bases from J, the gap between germline ends came to 17 bases. The CDR3 sequence is 14 residues long. From germline, CDR1 is SNHLY and CDR2 FYNNEI.